This T cell receptor (beta chain) appears in the sequencing data of a study of blood T cell repertoires in COVID-19. Background on the study: Sources were T cells, B-cell-depleted T cells, or PBMCs; the material itself was cDNA or gDNA.

The J segment lost 2 bases and the V segment lost 5 bases, leaving 2 bases of the junction unmatched. Germline loops: CDR1 GTSNPN, CDR2 SVGIG (reference sequence). CDR3 size: 13 residues. TCRdb's copy holds only in-frame clones and misses some; the assay was immunoSEQ multiplex PCR. The table shows approximately 150,000 clones, with approximately 86% occurring only once. The TCR comes from a woman aged 50 to 60 with acute or convalescent COVID-19. The chain links TRBV30 to TRBJ1-3; 8 nucleotides line up with TRBD1. Source material: peripheral blood. CDR3 DNA: TGTGCCTGGGCGGACAGGGCTGGAAACACCATATATTTT. This encodes CAWADRAGNTIYF. The whole variable domain, filled in from reference TRBV30 and TRBJ1-3, reads SQTIHQWPATLVQPVGSPLSLECTVEGTSNPNLYWYRQAAGRGLQLLFYSVGIGQISSEVPQNLSASRPQDRQFILSSKKLLLSDSGFYLCAWADRAGNTIYFGEGSWLTVV.